A single sample gave rise to the 16 T cell receptor beta chains below, sequenced in a study of blood T cell repertoires in COVID-19. The table came from immunoSEQ multiplex PCR; TCRdb's copy has only in-frame clones and leaves some out. The sample comprises 100,000 to 150,000 clones, about four fifths of which are singletons, and approximately 12% rests with the top ten. The sequenced sample consisted of peripheral blood. The receptors were sampled from a man aged 55 to 70 with acute or convalescent COVID-19.

V gene TRBV2 combines with J gene TRBJ1-5; D might be TRBD1 (5 bases). V was clipped by 3 bases and J by 4 bases, with 10 bases between them. This CDR3 has 14 residues. Per the germline V gene, CDR1 is SNHLY and CDR2 is FYNNEI. Written as DNA, the CDR3 is TGTGCCAGCAGTGAGTACGGGGGAAATCAGCCCCAGCATTTT. Protein product: CASSEYGGNQPQHF.

The chain has TRBV6-4 and TRBJ1-1; maybe TRBD1 (6 bases). The V end lost 2 bases, the J end lost 10 bases, and 14 bases lay between the germline ends. This CDR3 is 13 amino acids long. CDR1 and CDR2 (germline): MRHNA, SNTAGT. This CDR3 is CASSDGGRGGAFF. DNA for the CDR3: TGTGCCAGCAGTGACGGGGGAAGAGGGGGAGCTTTCTTT.

The chain links TRBV11-3 to TRBJ2-1, with TRBD2 matching 7 bases. This CDR3 has 15 amino acids. V trimming: 1 base; J trimming: 5 bases; junction bases outside the gene matches: 5. CDR1 is SGHNT, CDR2 YENEEA, per germline. The CDR3 DNA reads TGTGCCAGCAGCTTAGGTCTAGCGGCGGACAATGAGCAGTTCTTC. Residues: CASSLGLAADNEQFF.

The rearrangement joins TRBV30 to TRBJ1-4; TRBD1 agrees at 7 bases. Per germline, CDR1 GTSNPN and CDR2 SVGIG (reference sequence). V lost 7 bases, J lost 3 bases, and 5 bases stayed unmatched. The CDR3 is made up of 13 amino acids. CDR3 amino acids: CASQGGANEKLFF. The CDR3 DNA reads as TGTGCCTCCCAGGGGGGAGCTAATGAAAAACTGTTTTTT.

This chain joins TRBV5-1 and TRBJ2-7, with 7 bases fitting TRBD1. V lost 1 base, J lost 5 bases, and 9 bases stayed unmatched. Per germline, CDR1 SGHRS and CDR2 YFSETQ. The CDR3 covers 15 residues. The CDR3 nucleotides are TGCGCCAGCAGCTTGTACAGGGGTAGTAGCGACGAGCAGTACTTC. Protein: CASSLYRGSSDEQYF.

V usage is TRBV21-1 and J usage is TRBJ1-1; no DNA check was done on the table's D call, TRBD1. TRBV21-1 is classified as a pseudogene. CDR3 length: 15 residues. CDR3 loop: CASSKETGRGTEAFF. The CDR3 coding sequence is TGTGCCAGCAGCAAAGAGACGGGAAGGGGGACTGAAGCTTTCTTT.

The chain couples TRBV28 to TRBJ2-1; a possible D gene is TRBD2 (6 bases). Trimming cost V 3 bases and J 1 base, with 19 bases left between them. The CDR3 is 18 residues long. The germline V gene has CDR1 MDHEN and CDR2 SYDVKM. Here the CDR3 DNA reads TGTGCCAGCAGTTTCCCCCGCCTTAGCGGAAAGTCCTACAATGAGCAGTTCTTC. Its translation: CASSFPRLSGKSYNEQFF.

The CDR3 bases are TGTGCCAGCAGTTTGACAGGGGGAAGCTCCTACGAGCAGTACTTC. It codes for CASSLTGGSSYEQYF. The chain has TRBV28 and TRBJ2-7, with 9 bases lining up with TRBD1. J was trimmed by 0 bases and V by 3 bases; bases with no gene match: 3. The V gene's germline CDR1 is MDHEN and CDR2 SYDVKM. The CDR3 extends over 15 amino acids.

This chain links TRBV6-1 with TRBJ1-5; TRBD1 is a possible D gene (6 bases). Germline values: CDR1 MNHNS, CDR2 SASEGT. The V gene lost 1 base and the J gene lost 3 bases, with 10 bases spanning the gap. The CDR3 runs to 15 residues. CDR3 protein: CASSEGGGHNQPQHF. CDR3 nucleotide sequence: TGTGCCAGCAGTGAAGGGGGGGGCCACAATCAGCCCCAGCATTTT.

The chain joins TRBV15 to TRBJ1-6; maybe TRBD1 (6 bases). From germline, CDR1 is LNHNV and CDR2 YYDKDF (reference sequence). This CDR3 is 14 amino acids long. V lost 3 bases, J lost 6 bases, and 9 bases lay in between. The CDR3 is CATSRGAGNSPLHF. Here the CDR3 DNA reads TGTGCCACCAGCAGGGGGGCGGGTAATTCACCCCTCCACTTT.

V gene TRBV6-6 combines with J gene TRBJ1-1, with 11 bases that match TRBD1. Germline V gene data show CDR1 as MNHNY and CDR2 as SVGAGI (reference sequence). This CDR3 comprises 15 residues. Trimming cost V 0 bases and J 4 bases; bases outside gene matches: 1. DNA of the CDR3: TGTGCCAGCAGTTACTCCGGGACAGGGGGCACTGAAGCTTTCTTT. Protein product: CASSYSGTGGTEAFF.

This chain joins TRBV7-2 and TRBJ1-1; TRBD1 agrees at 8 bases. Unmatched junction bases numbered 6, after V lost 5 bases and J lost 4 bases. Germline V lookup: CDR1 SGHTA, CDR2 FQGNSA. The CDR3 consists of 14 residues. Here the CDR3 reads CASSPWTGLTEAFF. CDR3 bases: TGTGCCAGCAGCCCGTGGACAGGGCTCACTGAAGCTTTCTTT.

The chain carries TRBV19 and TRBJ1-5; 9 bases align to TRBD1. CDR3 length: 14 amino acids. The junction had 3 bases not matched to a gene; V was cut back by 6 bases and J by 3 bases. Germline CDR1 reads LNHDA; CDR2 reads SQIVND (reference sequence). The DNA of the CDR3 is TGTGCCAGTAGCGGGACAGGGAACAATCAGCCCCAGCATTTT. Protein product: CASSGTGNNQPQHF. Looking up the rest from reference TRBV19 and TRBJ1-5 gives the full variable domain: DGGITQSPKYLFRKEGQNVTLSCEQNLNHDAMYWYRQDPGQGLRLIYYSQIVNDFQKGDIAEGYSVSREKKESFPLTVTSAQKNPTAFYLCASSGTGNNQPQHFGDGTRLSIL.

The chain combines TRBV5-5 with TRBJ1-2, with TRBD1 matching over 9 bases. V lost 4 bases and J lost 2; bases outside the gene matches: 6. Germline-derived CDR1 and CDR2 are SGHKS and YYEKEE (reference sequence). The CDR3 sequence is 15 residues long. Here the CDR3 DNA reads TGTGCCAGCAGCAGGGGGACAGGGACAAACTATGGCTACACCTTC. Its translation: CASSRGTGTNYGYTF. Complete variable domain (other parts from reference TRBV5-5 and TRBJ1-2): DAGVTQSPTHLIKTRGQQVTLRCSPISGHKSVSWYQQVLGQGPQFIFQYYEKEERGRGNFPDRFSARQFPNYSSELNVNALLLGDSALYLCASSRGTGTNYGYTFGSGTRLTVV.

This chain uses TRBV5-1 with TRBJ2-7, with 8 bases fitting TRBD2. Germline V gene lookup returns CDR1 SGHRS and CDR2 YFSETQ. Unmatched junction bases numbered 9, after V lost 3 bases and J lost 4 bases. The CDR3 is 15 amino acids. This chain's CDR3 is CASSSLAGTFYEQYF. The CDR3 coding sequence is TGCGCCAGCAGCTCCTTAGCGGGAACCTTTTACGAGCAGTACTTC.

The rearrangement joins TRBV30 to TRBJ2-2; 12 bases line up with TRBD1. V lost 4 bases to trimming and J lost 5 bases; unmatched junction nucleotides: 8. CDR1 is GTSNPN and CDR2 is SVGIG in the germline V gene (reference sequence). The CDR3 spans 16 residues. As DNA, the CDR3 is TGTGCCTGGAACACCGGGACAGGGGGCGCGACCGGGGAGCTGTTTTTT. Amino acid sequence: CAWNTGTGGATGELFF.